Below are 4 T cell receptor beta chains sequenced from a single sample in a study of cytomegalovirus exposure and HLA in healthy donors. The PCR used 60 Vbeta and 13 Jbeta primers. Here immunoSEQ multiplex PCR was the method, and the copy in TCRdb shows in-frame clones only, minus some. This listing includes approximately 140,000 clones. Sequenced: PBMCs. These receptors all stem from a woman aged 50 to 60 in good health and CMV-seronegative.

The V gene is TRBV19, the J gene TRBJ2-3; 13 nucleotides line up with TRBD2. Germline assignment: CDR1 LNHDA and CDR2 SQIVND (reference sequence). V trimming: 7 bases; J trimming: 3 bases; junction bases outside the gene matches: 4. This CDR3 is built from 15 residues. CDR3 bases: TGTGCCAGTAAGACGGGACTAGCGGGGACAGATACGCAGTATTTT. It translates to CASKTGLAGTDTQYF.

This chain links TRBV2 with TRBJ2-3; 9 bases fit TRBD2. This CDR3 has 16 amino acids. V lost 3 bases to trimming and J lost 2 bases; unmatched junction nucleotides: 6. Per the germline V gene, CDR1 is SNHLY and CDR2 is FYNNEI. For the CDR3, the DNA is TGTGCCAGCAGTGACTACCTAGCGGGGTACACAGATACGCAGTATTTT. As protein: CASSDYLAGYTDTQYF.

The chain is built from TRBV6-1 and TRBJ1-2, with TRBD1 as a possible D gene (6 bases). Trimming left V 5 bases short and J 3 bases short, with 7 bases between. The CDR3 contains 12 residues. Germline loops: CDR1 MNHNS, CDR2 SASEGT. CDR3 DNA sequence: TGTGCCAGCAGTAAGGGGGACTATGGCTACACCTTC. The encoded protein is CASSKGDYGYTF.

The CDR3 sequence: CASGLPPPSNTEAFF. The CDR3 DNA reads TGTGCTAGTGGTTTGCCCCCCCCCAGTAACACTGAAGCTTTCTTT. The chain has TRBV12-5 and TRBJ1-1; D uncertain. Trimming shortened V by 2 bases and J by 2 bases, and 12 bases separated the two germline ends. CDR3 length: 15 residues. Germline values: CDR1 LGHNT, CDR2 FRNRAP.